This T cell receptor beta chain stems from a study of blood T cell repertoires in COVID-19. Study information: Researchers got acute and convalescent COVID-19 samples from the United States, Italy and Spain. T cells, B-cell-depleted T cells, or PBMCs supplied cDNA or gDNA.

Original data processing: Reference gene primer amplification gave estimated nucleated cell counts. Data came from immunoSEQ multiplex PCR; TCRdb stores just in-frame clones and leaves some out. The D gene and trimming were derived from the DNA, and the V and J assignments and clone size from that table. The table records 50,000 to 60,000 clones, over 80% of them present only once. This CDR3 is built from 15 residues. Germline CDR1 is SGHRS and CDR2 is YFSETQ. V was shortened by 3 bases and J by 7 bases, with 16 bases between the two germline ends. The Seattle patients, enrolled during active infection, were followed longitudinally.

This receptor was identified in a man aged 35 to 55 with COVID-19, enrolled during active disease. The chain is built from TRBV5-1 and TRBJ1-4, with D possibly matching TRBD1 (6 bases). The sample taken for sequencing was peripheral blood. The CDR3 sequence is CASSSNREESEKLFF. CDR3 coding DNA: TGCGCCAGCAGCTCAAACAGGGAAGAGAGTGAAAAACTGTTTTTT.